This entry lists 22 T cell receptor beta chains sequenced from one sample in a study of Graves' ophthalmopathy and Graves' hyperthyroidism (dated by TCRdb to 2016 to 2019). The run used an Illumina HiSeq 2000. For repertoire sequencing, TCR beta CDR3 regions were amplified from RNA transcripts. A first-round RT-PCR used HTBI primers with the Qiagen OneStep RT-PCR kit, followed by a second-round multiplex PCR, size selection and purification. Using fastp at Q25 and MiXCR, TCRdb reprocessed the public reads and kept productive beta chains. Identical CDR3 protein sequences are pooled into one entry, listed with their most common genes and DNA. For this sample the table gives some 360,000 distinct CDR3 sequences, of which about 17% were detected only once. 2% to 3% of the sample lies in the top ten. The sample taken for sequencing was peripheral blood. The receptor set was obtained from an adult woman with stable Graves' hyperthyroidism.

This chain connects TRBV11-1 to TRBJ1-2; no clear D. Trimming stripped 5 bases from V and 1 base from J, with 17 bases between. The CDR3 loop spans 16 amino acids. The germline gives CDR1 SGHAT, CDR2 FQDESV (reference sequence). CDR3 loop: CASSVGSDYFNYGYTF. The DNA of the CDR3 is TGTGCCAGCAGCGTAGGATCTGACTACTTTAACTATGGCTACACCTTC.

A remark on this clonotype: Mismatch with germline at one junction end may stem from a read error. V usage is TRBV20-1 and J usage is TRBJ2-2, with D perhaps being TRBD1 or TRBD2 (6 bases each). The germline V gene has CDR1 DFQATT and CDR2 SNEGSKA (reference sequence). This CDR3 contains 16 residues. This CDR3 reads CSAESLARGITGELLF. The DNA for the CDR3 is TGCAGTGCAGAATCCCTAGCGAGGGGGATCACCGGGGAGCTGTTGTTT.

This clonotype showed up many times. This chain connects TRBV4-2 to TRBJ1-5; TRBD1 aligns across 8 bases. Germline-derived CDR1 and CDR2 are LGHNA and YNFKEQ. V trimming: 4 bases; J trimming: 5 bases; junction bases outside the gene matches: 7. The length of the CDR3 is 15 residues. CDR3 protein: CASSPDRVGYQPQHF. Here the CDR3 DNA reads TGTGCCAGCAGCCCGGACAGGGTGGGCTATCAGCCCCAGCATTTT.

This clonotype was found many times. V gene TRBV12-5 combines with J gene TRBJ2-2; TRBD2 matches 11 bases. From germline, CDR1 is LGHNT and CDR2 FRNRAP. CDR3 length: 15 amino acids. V shed 5 bases and J 2 bases; nucleotides not matched to a gene: 1. The CDR3 loop is CASGLAGGNTGELFF. The CDR3 bases are TGTGCTAGTGGTCTAGCGGGAGGAAACACCGGGGAGCTGTTTTTT.

This clonotype has ten or more counts. The rearrangement links TRBV6-5 to TRBJ2-7, with 8 nucleotides matching TRBD1. The CDR3 runs to 15 residues. V was clipped by 2 bases and J by 4 bases; unmatched bases: 7. Germline CDR1 and CDR2: MNHEY and SVGAGI. CDR3 sequence: CASSYRTGPGYEQYF. The CDR3, as DNA: TGTGCCAGCAGTTACCGGACAGGGCCTGGATACGAGCAGTACTTC.

The chain is built from TRBV4-1 and TRBJ1-5; TRBD1 might be the D (5 bases). Germline lookup yields CDR1 MGHRA and CDR2 YSYEKL. The CDR3 is made up of 17 amino acids. Trimming removed 1 base at V and 0 bases at J, with 13 bases between. CDR3: CASSQAGGGYSNQPQHF. CDR3 DNA: TGCGCCAGCAGCCAAGCAGGCGGGGGTTATAGCAATCAGCCCCAGCATTTT.

This clonotype was seen repeatedly, ten times or more. The chain links TRBV5-1 to TRBJ2-7; 10 bases fit TRBD2. The CDR3 runs 16 residues. V lost 2 bases to trimming and J lost 3 bases; unmatched junction nucleotides: 8. Germline CDR1 reads SGHRS; CDR2 reads YFSETQ. The CDR3 DNA reads TGCGCCAGCAGCTTACAAGAGAGCGGGAGGGTCTACGAGCAGTACTTC. Encoded protein: CASSLQESGRVYEQYF. Full variable domain (outside the CDR3, taken from reference TRBV5-1 and TRBJ2-7): KAGVTQTPRYLIKTRGQQVTLSCSPISGHRSVSWYQQTPGQGLQFLFEYFSETQRNKGNFPGRFSGRQFSNSRSEMNVSTLELGDSALYLCASSLQESGRVYEQYFGPGTRLTVT.

This sequence joins TRBV6-5 and TRBJ1-2, with 7 bases lining up with TRBD1. The CDR3 covers 16 residues. Trimming removed 2 bases from V and 7 bases from J; junction bases left unmatched: 13. Germline CDR1 and CDR2: MNHEY and SVGAGI. The CDR3 region has the DNA TGTGCCAGCAGTTACCCTACCGACAGGGATGGAGCTGGCTACACCTTC. The encoded protein is CASSYPTDRDGAGYTF.

The chain has TRBV20-1 and TRBJ2-2, with 10 bases aligning to TRBD1. Germline loops: CDR1 DFQATT, CDR2 SNEGSKA (reference sequence). V dropped 4 bases and J dropped 8; count of bases not matched to a gene: 13. The CDR3 consists of 16 residues. CDR3 amino acids: CSAKGRDRGLRGELFF. The CDR3 region has the DNA TGCAGTGCTAAGGGGAGGGACAGGGGTTTAAGAGGGGAGCTGTTTTTT.

As for this clonotype: The germline gene is not matched at one end of the junction; a read error may be the cause. The chain couples TRBV28 to TRBJ2-4; TRBD2 aligns across 8 bases. CDR1 is MDHEN and CDR2 is SYDVKM in the germline V gene. This CDR3 region has 17 residues. CDR3 sequence (DNA): TGTGCCAGCAGTTTCCCCTTGGGGGCGGGAGGTTCCAATGAGAAGTTCTTC. Translating gives CASSFPLGAGGSNEKFF. The full variable domain, with the rest looked up from reference TRBV28 and TRBJ2-4, is DVKVTQSSRYLVKRTGEKVFLECVQDMDHENMFWYRQDPGLGLRLIYFSYDVKMKEKGDIPEGYSVSREKKERFSLILESASTNQTSMYLCASSFPLGAGGSNEKFFGAGTRLSVL.

This clonotype was seen more than once but under ten times. The genes are TRBV20-1 and TRBJ2-4; maybe TRBD1 (6 bases). V gave up 3 bases and J gave up 0 bases, with 15 bases separating them. The germline CDR1 and CDR2 sequences are DFQATT and SNEGSKA (reference sequence). The CDR3 consists of 16 residues. This CDR3 is CSASQGPLLAKNIQYF. The CDR3 DNA follows: TGCAGTGCTAGCCAGGGGCCGTTACTAGCCAAAAACATTCAGTACTTC.

CDR3 sequence (DNA): TGTGCCAGCAGCATACCGACAGGCAGGGCTGAAGCTTTCTTT. It is translated as CASSIPTGRAEAFF. V and J are TRBV7-9 and TRBJ1-1; D might be TRBD1 (6 bases). The CDR3 contains 14 residues. The V end was cut by 5 bases, the J end by 6 bases, with 16 bases between. Germline V gives CDR1 SEHNR, CDR2 FQNEAQ (reference sequence).

This clonotype was recorded at least ten times. The genes are TRBV5-5 and TRBJ1-2, with TRBD1 matching 7 bases. Germline lookup yields CDR1 SGHKS and CDR2 YYEKEE (reference sequence). V shed 0 bases, J shed 4 bases, and the junction held 0 bases outside the gene matches. This CDR3 contains 13 residues. CDR3 DNA: TGTGCCAGCAGCTTGGACAGGGGCTATGGCTACACCTTC. This sequence encodes CASSLDRGYGYTF.

On this clonotype itself: Mismatch with germline at one junction end may stem from a read error. The genes are TRBV10-3 and TRBJ1-2; 10 bases align to TRBD1. The germline gives CDR1 ENHRY, CDR2 SYGVKD. The CDR3 spans 14 residues. For the CDR3, the DNA is TGTGCCATCAGGACCGGGACAGGGGACTACGGCTACACCTTC. It codes for CAIRTGTGDYGYTF.

Many counts were recorded for this clonotype. The V call is TRBV18, the J call TRBJ1-1; no firm D call. Trimming took off 2 bases at V and 3 bases at J, with 10 bases between the two ends. This CDR3 is 14 amino acids long. Germline CDR1 KGHSH, CDR2 LQKENI. For the CDR3, the DNA is TGTGCCAGCTCACCATCCCTGCGGGACACTGAAGCTTTCTTT. Protein product: CASSPSLRDTEAFF.

Ten or more counts support this clonotype. The chain combines TRBV7-6 with TRBJ2-5, with D unresolved. V was shortened by 1 base and J by 5 bases, with 8 bases between the two germline ends. The germline V gene encodes CDR1 SGHVS and CDR2 FNYEAQ. The CDR3 has 13 amino acids. The CDR3 loop reads CASSLVERETQYF. The CDR3 DNA reads TGTGCCAGCAGCTTAGTTGAGAGGGAGACCCAGTACTTC. The complete variable domain, with remaining parts taken from reference TRBV7-6 and TRBJ2-5, reads GAGVSQSPRYKVTKRGQDVALRCDPISGHVSLYWYRQALGQGPEFLTYFNYEAQQDKSGLPNDRFSAERPEGSISTLTIQRTEQRDSAMYRCASSLVERETQYFGPGTRLLVL.

This clonotype was detected many times. The chain joins TRBV12-3 or TRBV12-4 to TRBJ1-2; D gene ambiguous. CDR3 length: 15 amino acids. V was pared by 6 bases and J by 3 bases, with 17 bases between. DNA for the CDR3: TGTGCCAGCAGAAAAGCAGGTCTCTTGGACTATGGCTACACCTTC. It codes for CASRKAGLLDYGYTF.

The chain uses TRBV19 and TRBJ1-2; TRBD1 agrees at 8 bases. After removal of 8 bases from V and 4 bases from J, the junction contained 15 bases not matched to a gene. Germline V gives CDR1 LNHDA, CDR2 SQIVND (reference sequence). This CDR3 contains 16 residues. CDR3 residues: CASGGQEGGSFYGYTF. The CDR3 DNA reads as TGTGCCAGTGGGGGACAGGAAGGAGGCTCATTCTATGGCTACACCTTC.

This clonotype was counted many times. V and J are TRBV5-6 and TRBJ2-7, with 10 positions matching TRBD2. The V segment lost 3 bases and the J segment 2 bases; nucleotides outside the gene matches: 5. The CDR3 totals 15 residues. Germline V lookup: CDR1 SGHDT, CDR2 YYEEEE. The CDR3: CASSSRTSGPYEQYF. As DNA, the CDR3 is TGTGCCAGCAGCTCAAGGACTAGCGGTCCCTACGAGCAGTACTTC.

The sample holds many counts of this clonotype. This chain links TRBV15 with TRBJ2-7, with TRBD1 matching over 12 bases. The CDR3 sequence is 15 residues long. The V gene end was trimmed by 2 bases and the J gene end by 5 bases; junction bases not matched to a gene: 4. Germline V lookup: CDR1 LNHNV, CDR2 YYDKDF (reference sequence). CDR3 coding DNA: TGTGCCACCAGCAGAACCGGGACAGGGGGCGACGAGCAGTACTTC. Its translation: CATSRTGTGGDEQYF.

In its sample, this clonotype was seen many times. The chain recombines TRBV10-3 with TRBJ2-7, with 9 positions matching TRBD1. The germline V gene has CDR1 ENHRY and CDR2 SYGVKD. Trimming removed 10 bases from V and 3 bases from J; junction bases left unmatched: 10. The CDR3 runs to 14 residues. The CDR3 DNA follows: TGTGCCACTAGGGCCGGGACAGGGAACTACGAGCAGTACTTC. Translation: CATRAGTGNYEQYF.

This clonotype occurred a few times. V and J are TRBV5-1 and TRBJ2-5; possible D gene TRBD1, 5 bases. This CDR3 is built from 17 residues. The V gene lost 3 bases and the J gene lost 5 bases, with 23 bases spanning the gap. The V gene's germline CDR1 is SGHRS and CDR2 YFSETQ. The CDR3 DNA follows: TGCGCCAGCAGCTCAGGGCCCTGGGTCTCGAGTTACGAGACCCAGTACTTC. It yields the protein CASSSGPWVSSYETQYF.